The T cell receptor beta chain under discussion was sequenced for a study of blood T cells in healthy people across ages. Study-level points and caveats: Naive and antigen-experienced cells were not separated, limiting conclusive comparison. Significant beta diversity loss was already apparent by age roughly 44, declining roughly linearly.

A sample-barcoded 5' primer and a J-beta primer mix were used in a second PCR of about 7 to 12 cycles. TCRdb re-called the 5' RACE reads with MiXCR, one entry per CDR3 protein. Here the sample spans hundreds of thousands of distinct CDR3 sequences, around 42% being singletons. This CDR3 has 11 residues. V was pared by 3 bases and J by 8 bases, with 7 bases between. Per-sample yields of isolated PBMCs were at least 6.5 million. With respect to this clonotype: Its target is unknown.

This chain connects TRBV12-3 or TRBV12-4 to TRBJ1-2; no definite D call. The sequencing sample was made of blood. The origin of this receptor is a man aged 55-75 years in good health. The CDR3, as DNA: TGTGCCAGCAGTTTCTTCGAGGGCTACACCTTC. This translates into CASSFFEGYTF.